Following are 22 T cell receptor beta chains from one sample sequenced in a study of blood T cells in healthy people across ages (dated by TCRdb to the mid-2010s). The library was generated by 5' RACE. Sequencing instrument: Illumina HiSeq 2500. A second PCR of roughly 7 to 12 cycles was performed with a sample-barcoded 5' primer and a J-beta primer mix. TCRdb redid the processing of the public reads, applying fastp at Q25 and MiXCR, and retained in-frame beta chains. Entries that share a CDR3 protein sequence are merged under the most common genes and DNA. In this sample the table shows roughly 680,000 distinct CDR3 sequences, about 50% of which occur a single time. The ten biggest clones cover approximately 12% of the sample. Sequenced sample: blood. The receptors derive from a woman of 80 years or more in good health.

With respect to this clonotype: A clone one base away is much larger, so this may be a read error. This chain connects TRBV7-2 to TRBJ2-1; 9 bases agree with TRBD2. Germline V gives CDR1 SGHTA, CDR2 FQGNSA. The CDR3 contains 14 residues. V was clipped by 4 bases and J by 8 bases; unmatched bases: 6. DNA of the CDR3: TGTGCCAGCAGCTCGCGAGCGGGAGGATATGAGCAGTTCTTC. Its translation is CASSSRAGGYEQFF.

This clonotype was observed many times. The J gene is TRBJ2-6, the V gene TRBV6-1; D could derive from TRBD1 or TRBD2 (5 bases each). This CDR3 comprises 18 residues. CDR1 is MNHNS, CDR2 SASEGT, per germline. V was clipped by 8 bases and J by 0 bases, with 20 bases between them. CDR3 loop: CASSRGITGVSGANVLTF. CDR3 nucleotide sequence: TGTGCCAGCTCCCGAGGGATAACAGGTGTCTCTGGGGCCAACGTCCTGACTTTC.

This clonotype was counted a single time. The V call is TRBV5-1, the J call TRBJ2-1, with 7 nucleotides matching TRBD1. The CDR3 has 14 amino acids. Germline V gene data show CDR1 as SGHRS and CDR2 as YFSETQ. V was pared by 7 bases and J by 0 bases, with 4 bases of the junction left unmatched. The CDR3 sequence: CASYGTASYNEQFF. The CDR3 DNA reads TGCGCCAGCTATGGGACAGCCTCCTACAATGAGCAGTTCTTC.

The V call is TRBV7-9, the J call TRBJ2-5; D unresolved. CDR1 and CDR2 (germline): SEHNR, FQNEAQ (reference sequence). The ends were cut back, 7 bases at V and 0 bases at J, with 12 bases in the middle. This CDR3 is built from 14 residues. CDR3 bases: TGTGCCAGCATTCGTTTGGGGAACCAAGAGACCCAGTACTTC. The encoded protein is CASIRLGNQETQYF.

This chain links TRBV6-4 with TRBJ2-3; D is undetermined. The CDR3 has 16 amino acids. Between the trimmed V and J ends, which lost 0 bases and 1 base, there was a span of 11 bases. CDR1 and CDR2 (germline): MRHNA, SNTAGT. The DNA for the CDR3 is TGTGCCAGCAGTGACTCGATAGGGTTTGGCACAGATACGCAGTATTTT. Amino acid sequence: CASSDSIGFGTDTQYF.

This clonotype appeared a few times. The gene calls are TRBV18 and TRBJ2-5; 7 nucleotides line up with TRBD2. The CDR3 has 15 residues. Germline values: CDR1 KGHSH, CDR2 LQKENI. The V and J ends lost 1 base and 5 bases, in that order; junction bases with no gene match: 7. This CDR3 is CASSPRLAGVETQYF. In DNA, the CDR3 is TGTGCCAGCTCACCACGACTAGCTGGTGTGGAGACCCAGTACTTC.

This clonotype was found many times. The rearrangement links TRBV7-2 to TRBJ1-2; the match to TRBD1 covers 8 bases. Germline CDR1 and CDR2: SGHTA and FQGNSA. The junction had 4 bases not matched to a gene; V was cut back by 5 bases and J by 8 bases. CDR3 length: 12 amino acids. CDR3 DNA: TGTGCCAGCAGCCGGACAGGGTTCGGCTACACCTTC. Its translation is CASSRTGFGYTF.

The chain's CDR3 is CASSQDWTGGDTQYF. CDR3 bases: TGTGCCAGCAGCCAAGACTGGACAGGCGGAGATACGCAGTATTTT. The chain uses TRBV4-2 and TRBJ2-3; TRBD1 matches at 7 bases. CDR1 is LGHNA, CDR2 YNFKEQ, per germline. The CDR3 consists of 15 residues. With V trimmed by 0 bases and J by 5 bases, 5 bases remained unmatched.

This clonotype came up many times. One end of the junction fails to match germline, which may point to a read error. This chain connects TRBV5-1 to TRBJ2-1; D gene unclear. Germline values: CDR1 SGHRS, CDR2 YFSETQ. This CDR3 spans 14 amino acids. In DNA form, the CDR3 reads TGTGCCAGCAGCTTAGTTAGCTCCTACAATGAGCAGTTCTTC. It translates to CASSLVSSYNEQFF.

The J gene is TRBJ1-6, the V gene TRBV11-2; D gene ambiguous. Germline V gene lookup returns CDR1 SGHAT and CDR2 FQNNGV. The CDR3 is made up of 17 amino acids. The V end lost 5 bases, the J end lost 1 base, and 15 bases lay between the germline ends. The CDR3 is CASSPSLGRSYNSPLHF. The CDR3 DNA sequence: TGTGCCAGCAGCCCCTCGCTGGGTCGGTCCTATAATTCACCCCTCCACTTT.

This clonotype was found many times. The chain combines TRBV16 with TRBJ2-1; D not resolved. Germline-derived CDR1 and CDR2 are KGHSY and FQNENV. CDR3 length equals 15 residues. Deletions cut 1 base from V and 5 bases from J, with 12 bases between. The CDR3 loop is CASSQLNIRHNEQFF. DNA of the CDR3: TGTGCCAGCAGCCAATTAAACATCCGTCACAATGAGCAGTTCTTC.

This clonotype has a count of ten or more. CDR3 sequence reads: CAISEGPGVNTEAFF. DNA for the CDR3: TGTGCCATCAGTGAGGGCCCGGGGGTGAACACTGAAGCTTTCTTT. J is TRBJ1-1 and V is TRBV10-3, with D possibly TRBD1 on 5 matching bases. Germline loops: CDR1 ENHRY, CDR2 SYGVKD. The CDR3 covers 15 residues. Trimming shortened V by 2 bases and J by 0 bases, and 10 bases separated the two germline ends.

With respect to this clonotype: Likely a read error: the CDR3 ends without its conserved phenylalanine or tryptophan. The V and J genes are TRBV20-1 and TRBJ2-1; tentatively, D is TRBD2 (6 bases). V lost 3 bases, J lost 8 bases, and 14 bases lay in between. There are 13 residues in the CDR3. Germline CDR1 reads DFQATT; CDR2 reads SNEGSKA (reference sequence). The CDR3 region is CSASSTGVYEQFS. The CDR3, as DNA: TGCAGTGCTAGCAGCACGGGGGTTTATGAGCAGTTCTCC.

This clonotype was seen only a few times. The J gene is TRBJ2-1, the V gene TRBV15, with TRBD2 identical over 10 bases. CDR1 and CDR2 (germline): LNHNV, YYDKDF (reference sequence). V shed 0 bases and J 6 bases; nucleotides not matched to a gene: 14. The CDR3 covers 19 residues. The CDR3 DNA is TGTGCCACCAGCAGAGATCTGGTAGCGGGGGGCATCATCTTCAATGAGCAGTTCTTC. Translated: CATSRDLVAGGIIFNEQFF.

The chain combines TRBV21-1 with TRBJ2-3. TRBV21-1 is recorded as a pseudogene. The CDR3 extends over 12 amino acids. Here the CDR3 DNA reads TGTGCCAGCAGCATGTTTAGAGATACGCAGTATTTT. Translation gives CASSMFRDTQYF.

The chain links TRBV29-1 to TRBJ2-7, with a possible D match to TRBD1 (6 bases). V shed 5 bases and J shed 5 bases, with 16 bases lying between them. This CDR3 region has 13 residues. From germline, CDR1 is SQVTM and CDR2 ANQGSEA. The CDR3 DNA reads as TGCAGCGTTACTAGGGGGAATCTTAACGAGCAGTACTTC. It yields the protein CSVTRGNLNEQYF.

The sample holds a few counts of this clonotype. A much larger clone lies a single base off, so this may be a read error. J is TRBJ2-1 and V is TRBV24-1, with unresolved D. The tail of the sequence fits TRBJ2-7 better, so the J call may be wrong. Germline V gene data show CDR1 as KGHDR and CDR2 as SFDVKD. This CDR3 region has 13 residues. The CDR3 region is CATSSTVYNEQYF. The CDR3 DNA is TGTGCCACCAGTTCAACGGTCTACAATGAGCAGTACTTC.

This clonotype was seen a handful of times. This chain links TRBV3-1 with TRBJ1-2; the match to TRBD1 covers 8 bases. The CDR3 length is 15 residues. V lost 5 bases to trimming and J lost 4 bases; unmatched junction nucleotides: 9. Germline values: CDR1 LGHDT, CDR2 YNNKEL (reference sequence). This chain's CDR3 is CASSARDRRPYGYTF. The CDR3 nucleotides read TGTGCCAGCAGCGCCCGGGACAGGAGACCCTATGGCTACACCTTC.

The chain's CDR3 is CSVEEGYGYTF. CDR3 DNA sequence: TGCAGCGTTGAGGAGGGCTATGGCTACACCTTC. The chain is built from TRBV29-1 and TRBJ1-2; D is unresolved. The germline V and J ends were trimmed by 3 bases and 4 bases, with 6 bases remaining between them. Germline loops: CDR1 SQVTM, CDR2 ANQGSEA. The CDR3 has 11 amino acids.

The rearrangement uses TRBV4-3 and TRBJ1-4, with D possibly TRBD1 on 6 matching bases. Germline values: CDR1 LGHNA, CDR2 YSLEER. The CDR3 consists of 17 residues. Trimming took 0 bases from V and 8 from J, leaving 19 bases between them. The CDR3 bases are TGCGCCAGCAGCCAAGACCTGGAGGGGGGGAGAGGCGAAAAACTGTTTTTT. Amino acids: CASSQDLEGGRGEKLFF.

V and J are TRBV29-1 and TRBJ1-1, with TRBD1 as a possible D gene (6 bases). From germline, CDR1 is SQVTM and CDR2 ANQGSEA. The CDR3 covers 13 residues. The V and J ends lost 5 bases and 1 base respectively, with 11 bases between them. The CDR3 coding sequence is TGCAGCGTTACTAAAGGGGGGAACACTGAAGCTTTCTTT. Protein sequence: CSVTKGGNTEAFF.

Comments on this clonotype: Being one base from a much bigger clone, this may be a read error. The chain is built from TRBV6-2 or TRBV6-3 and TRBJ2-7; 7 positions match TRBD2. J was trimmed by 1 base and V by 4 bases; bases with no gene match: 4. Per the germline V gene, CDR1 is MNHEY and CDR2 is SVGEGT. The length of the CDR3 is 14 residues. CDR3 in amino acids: CASSSGGRSYEQYF. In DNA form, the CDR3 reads TGTGCCAGCAGTTCGGGAGGACGGTCCTACGAGCAGTACTTC.